This T cell receptor (beta chain) was captured by sequencing in a study of shared clonotypes between healthy human individuals. General observations from the study: Estimated richness values were generally larger in naive subsets than in memory subsets. Depth of sequencing was expected to influence donor clonotype sharing. Against clonotypes common to all four donors, non-shared ones had lower generation probabilities.

Genomic DNA of every subset was divided equally among multiple immunoSEQ plates. Data came from immunoSEQ multiplex PCR; TCRdb stores just in-frame clones and leaves some out. The sample includes about 2 million clones, about 95% of them seen just once. As to this clone: Its target is unknown.

V lost 1 base and J lost 4, with 18 bases in between. CDR1 and CDR2 from the germline V gene are MNHNS and SASEGT. The CDR3 covers 17 residues. Specimen: naive CD4+ T cells sorted from blood. As for subset: CD45RA+ positively selected. This chain uses TRBV6-1 with TRBJ2-3, with no clear D. The clonotype originates from a man aged 18 to 30 in good health. In DNA form, the CDR3 reads TGTGCCAGCAGTGAAGGACGACTCACCACATACTCAGATACGCAGTATTTT. Protein product: CASSEGRLTTYSDTQYF.